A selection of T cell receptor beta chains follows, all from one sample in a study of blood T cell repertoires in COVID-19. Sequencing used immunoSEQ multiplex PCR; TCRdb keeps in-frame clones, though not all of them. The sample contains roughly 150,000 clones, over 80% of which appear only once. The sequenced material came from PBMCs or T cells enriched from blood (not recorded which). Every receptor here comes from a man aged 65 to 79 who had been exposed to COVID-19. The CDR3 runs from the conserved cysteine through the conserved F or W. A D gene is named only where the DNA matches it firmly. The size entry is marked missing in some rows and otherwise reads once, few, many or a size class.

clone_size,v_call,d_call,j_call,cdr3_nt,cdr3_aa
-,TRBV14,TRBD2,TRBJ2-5,TGTGCCAGCAGCCGAGGCGGGGGTCTCCAAGAGACCCAGTACTTC,CASSRGGGLQETQYF
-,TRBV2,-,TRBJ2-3,TGTGCCAGCAGTGATCCGGGAGCCCAAACAGATACGCAGTATTTT,CASSDPGAQTDTQYF
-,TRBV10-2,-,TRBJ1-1,TGCGCCAGCAGATTACAGGAGCCGAACACTGAAGCTTTCTTT,CASRLQEPNTEAFF
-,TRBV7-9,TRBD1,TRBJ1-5,TGTGCCAGCAGCAACTATCGGGACAGCCAGGAGCATTTT,CASSNYRDSQEHF
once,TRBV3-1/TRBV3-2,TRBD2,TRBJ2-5,TGTGCCAGCAGCCAATACTCTAGCGGTGGGGGGGAGACCCAGTACTTC,CASSQYSSGGGETQYF
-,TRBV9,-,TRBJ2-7,TGTGCCAGCAGCGGCGGGACGGGCGAGCAGTACTTC,CASSGGTGEQYF
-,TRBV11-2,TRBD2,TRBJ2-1,TGTGCCAGCAGCTTATGGACTAGCGGGCAGTTCTTC,CASSLWTSGQFF
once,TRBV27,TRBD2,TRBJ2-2,TGTGCCAGCAGTTTACCCGCGGGGCTAGCGGGGAGCACCGGGGAGCTGTTTTTT,CASSLPAGLAGSTGELFF
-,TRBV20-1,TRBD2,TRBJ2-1,TGCAGTGCCCGAACTAGCGGTGAGCAGTTCTTC,CSARTSGEQFF
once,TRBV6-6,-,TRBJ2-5,TGTGCCAGCAGGGAGGTTGAGGGCGCCCAGTACTTC,CASREVEGAQYF
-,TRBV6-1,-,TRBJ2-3,TGTGCCAGCAGTGAACCAGCCGGGGGCACAGATACGCAGTATTTT,CASSEPAGGTDTQYF
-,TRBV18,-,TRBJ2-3,TGTGCCAGCTCACCACCATCAGGGACAGATACGCAGTATTTT,CASSPPSGTDTQYF
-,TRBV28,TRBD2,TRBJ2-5,TGTGCCAGCACCCCCCTGGGTAGCGGGATGGAAGGGACCCAGTACTTC,CASTPLGSGMEGTQYF
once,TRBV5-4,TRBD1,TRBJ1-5,TGTGCCAGCAGCGCCGACAGGGCGAATCCCCAGCATTTT,CASSADRANPQHF
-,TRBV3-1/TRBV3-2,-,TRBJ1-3,TGTGCCAGCAGCCACGCACAGGGTTCTGGAAACACCATATATTTT,CASSHAQGSGNTIYF
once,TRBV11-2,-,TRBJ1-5,TGTGCCAGCAGCCCAGGACAGCTCTATAGCAATCAGCCCCAGCATTTT,CASSPGQLYSNQPQHF
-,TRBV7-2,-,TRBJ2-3,TGTGCCAGCAGCTTACTGGCGGGGAGCACAGATACGCAGTATTTT,CASSLLAGSTDTQYF
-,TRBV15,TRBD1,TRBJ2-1,TGTGCCACCAGCAGGGGGGAACAGGGGAGCGGGTTCTTC,CATSRGEQGSGFF
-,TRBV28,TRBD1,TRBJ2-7,TGTGCCAGCAGTTTACAGGGACAGGGGGCCTACGAGCAGTACTTC,CASSLQGQGAYEQYF
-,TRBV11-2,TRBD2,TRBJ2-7,TGTGCCAGCAGCCGGGAGGTTCCTTACTACGAGCAGTACTTC,CASSREVPYYEQYF
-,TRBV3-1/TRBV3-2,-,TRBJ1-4,TGTGCCAGCAGCCAAGCGGGGGGGACTAATGAAAAACTGTTTTTT,CASSQAGGTNEKLFF
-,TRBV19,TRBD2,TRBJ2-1,TGTGCCAGTAGTATTGGATTTCTAGCGGGGTGGGACAATGAGCAGTTCTTC,CASSIGFLAGWDNEQFF
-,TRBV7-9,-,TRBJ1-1,TGTGCCAGCAGCTTAAGTGTTGGGAGACATTCAGGCACTGAAGCTTTCTTT,CASSLSVGRHSGTEAFF
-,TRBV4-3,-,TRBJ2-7,TGCGCCAGCAGCCAAGATCTGGCCTCCTACGAGCAGTACTTC,CASSQDLASYEQYF
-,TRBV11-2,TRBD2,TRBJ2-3,TGTGCCAGCGGTCTAGCGGGAGAGGTAGATACGCAGTATTTT,CASGLAGEVDTQYF
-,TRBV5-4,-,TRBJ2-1,TGTGCCAGCAGCGTGCACTCCAATGAGCAGTTCTTC,CASSVHSNEQFF
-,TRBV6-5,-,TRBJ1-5,TGTGCCAGCAGCCTCAAATTGAGGGATCAGCCCCAGCATTTT,CASSLKLRDQPQHF
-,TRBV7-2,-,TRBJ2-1,TGTGCCAGCAGCTTTACTATTGGTAGCATCAATGAGCAGTTCTTC,CASSFTIGSINEQFF
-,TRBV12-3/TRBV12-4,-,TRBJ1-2,TGTGCCAGCAGCCCTAGCGGGGGCTATGGCTACACCTTC,CASSPSGGYGYTF
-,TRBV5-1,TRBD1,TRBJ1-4,TGCGCCAGCCGAACGGGGACAGGTGACGAAAAACTGTTTTTT,CASRTGTGDEKLFF
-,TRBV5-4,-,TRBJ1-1,TGTGCCAGCAGCAAGACCGCAGGGGCACCGGGGAACACTGAAGCTTTCTTT,CASSKTAGAPGNTEAFF
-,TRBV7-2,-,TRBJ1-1,TGTGCCAGCAGCCTCCCGGCGGGTGGGAACACTGAAGCTTTCTTT,CASSLPAGGNTEAFF
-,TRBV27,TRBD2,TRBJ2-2,TGTGCCAGCAGTTTAGGGCTAGCGGTCAACACCGGGGAGCTGTTTTTT,CASSLGLAVNTGELFF
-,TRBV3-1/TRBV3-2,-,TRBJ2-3,TGTGCCAGCAGCCAAGAACTAGCCCAATCCCCCACAGATACGCAGTATTTT,CASSQELAQSPTDTQYF
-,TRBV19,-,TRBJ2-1,TGTGCCAGTACCGATGACAGTGCCGTGCAGTTCTTC,CASTDDSAVQFF
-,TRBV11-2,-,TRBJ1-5,TGTGCCAGCAGTAGGACAGTCAATCAGCCCCAGCATTTT,CASSRTVNQPQHF
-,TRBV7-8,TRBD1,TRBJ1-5,TGTGCCAGCAGCCTTAGGACAGGGGGAGGCAATCAGCCCCAGCATTTT,CASSLRTGGGNQPQHF
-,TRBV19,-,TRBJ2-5,TGTGCCAGTAGTATCGGAGGGATTGAGACCCAGTACTTC,CASSIGGIETQYF
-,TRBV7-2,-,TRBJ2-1,TGTGCCAGCAGCTTAGATAGAATGAGCCTCAATGAGCAGTTCTTC,CASSLDRMSLNEQFF